This TCR beta chain comes out of a study of shared clonotypes between healthy human individuals. Per germline, CDR1 SGHRS and CDR2 YFSETQ. This CDR3 has 15 amino acids. V was cut by 0 bases and J by 6 bases, with 14 bases left in between. Worth noting for this clone: Antigen: not known.

Study processing details: From ImmunoSEQ came sequences covering only the junction and carrying no quality scores, so filtering differed. TCRdb's table, derived via immunoSEQ multiplex PCR, lists solely in-frame clones and lacks some. The V and J calls and clone size come from that table; D and trimming were worked out from the DNA. Among roughly 2.6 million clones listed, roughly nine tenths were seen once. Study-level points and caveats: Clonotype sharing across several donors was observed for 5% to 6.5% of naive CD4 clonotypes.

The genes are TRBV5-1 and TRBJ2-3; TRBD2 might be the D (6 bases). This TCR came from a man aged 18 to 29 in good health. Sequenced material: naive CD4+ T cells sorted from blood. Subset denoted: CD45RA+ positively selected. As DNA, the CDR3 is TGCGCCAGCAGCTTGGTACCGGACTACCCGGATACGCAGTATTTT. This encodes CASSLVPDYPDTQYF.